This entry features one T cell receptor beta chain sequence. The antigen it binds to is not known. Nothing much larger sits one base from this clone, and base qualities are not available. This specimen belongs to a study of cytomegalovirus exposure and HLA in healthy donors (dated by TCRdb to about 2017). About the investigation overall: In an earlier analysis of roughly 590 of the donors, 250 to 350 Gb of sequence data and roughly 100 million unique TCR beta sequences from about 190 million T cells were reported. An early release covering 550 to 650 HLA-typed donors comprised about 290 gigabases of sequencing data and 65 million to 100 million unique TCR sequences. A later analysis re-analyzed previously published TCR beta repertoires from 550 to 700 donors and added high-resolution HLA genotyping to study TCR occurrence patterns. An earlier analysis of 587 of the donors used high-throughput TCR beta sequencing to judge whether each TCR beta V gene segment behaved as functional or pseudogenic. A few DR-DQ haplotypes were treated as single units for association and clustering because of strong linkage in the cohort. The later analysis used no new phenotypic data to find candidate immune exposures, relying instead on TCR beta sequences and their occurrence across donors. HLA typing covered class I and class II loci at four-digit resolution. High-throughput TCR immunosequencing, statistical association of individual TCRs with disease status, and machine learning were combined to predict cytomegalovirus infection status. Typing coverage varied by locus: roughly 629-630 donors for A, B, C, DRB1 and DQB1; roughly 510 for DQA1; about 600 for DPA1; fewer than 480 for DPB1. A later genetic analysis used genome-wide SNP genotypes for about 65% of the roughly 700 donors, treating that subset as a discovery cohort. The study used immunosequencing to profile the T cell repertoires of around 600 subjects and linked those repertoires to cytomegalovirus serostatus. The genetic ancestry cluster associated with self-reported Caucasian donors included around 76% of the 398 genotyped donors. The study aimed to test whether cataloging public T cell receptors could reveal signatures of past pathogen exposure. Besides the first cohort of roughly 660 subjects, a separate validation cohort made up of roughly 120 different subjects was used. Donor age, sex, ethnicity and CMV serostatus were compiled together with the repertoire data. Every repertoire in the discovery cohort had been generated on one and the same sequencing platform. On average, about 200,000 unique TCR beta nucleotide sequences were sequenced per donor among 398 genotyped donors of the cohort, with 15% to 20% of those sequences being non-productive.

The cohort consisted of 666 healthy bone marrow donors. All cohort members were sampled while nominally healthy, although unrecorded immune exposures were likely present. The donor tested CMV seropositive and was one of the 289 seropositive cohort members. A peripheral blood sample was provided by each donor, and peripheral blood mononuclear cells were used for TCR beta sequencing. The Qiagen DNeasy Blood Extraction Kit was used to extract genomic DNA from the blood cell samples. What the research found in general, with its limitations: In a later genetic analysis, a missense DCLRE1C variant was associated with V-gene and J-gene trimming of TCR beta chains, and the association was replicated in an independent cohort. A later analysis found that TCR association rates varied across HLA loci, with DRB1 alleles showing the most associated TCRs and HLA-C alleles the fewest. At a false discovery rate of 0.05, a later analysis linked some 17,000 TCR beta sequences to specific HLA alleles. It was suggested by the authors that the approach could potentially be generalized to other disease states and immunological phenotypes. Because the 87-base-pair reads could not distinguish some IMGT-functional V segments, including TRBV6-2 and TRBV6-3, those segments were excluded. While some public TCRs were present in many individuals, most TCR sequences turned up only very rarely across donors. Immune exposure information for the cohort was limited to CMV serostatus. The classifier was reported to diagnose cytomegalovirus status with high specificity and sensitivity in both the original cohort and the validation cohort. Only TCR beta chains were sequenced in this cohort, and the absence of alpha or paired-chain data limited detectable features. In vitro tests confirmed that a few of the cytomegalovirus-associated TCR beta chains recognize cytomegalovirus antigens. When HLA alleles, especially DR and DQ, strongly co-occurred, TCR associations were difficult to assign to individual alleles. A later analysis reported that several top co-occurrence clusters appeared linked to parvovirus B19, influenza, CMV and Epstein-Barr virus. A further reported finding was that TCR beta sequences accurately predicted the HLA-A and HLA-B alleles for most subjects in the first cohort. In the study, about 150 TCR beta chains were listed as associated with cytomegalovirus. Most CMV-associated TCR beta chains appeared to be HLA-restricted in a later analysis, and the HLA associations seemed to be driven largely by CMV exposure. According to a later genetic analysis, donors in an Asian-associated ancestry cluster had fewer N-insertions in productive TCRs than the approximately 610-donor mean. Around 16 rarely observed V segments, including chromosome 9 orphons, were excluded from the earlier analysis of about 500 of the donors because counts were too low. Because some donors lacked HLA typing at each locus, the association tests relied only on the typed subset. Linkage disequilibrium might explain the correlated functional status among segregating V segments, but an unknown experimental factor could not be excluded. In a later analysis, HLA-associated TCR beta chains were found to be more clonally expanded and to have lower generation probabilities than equally common non-associated chains. Roughly uniform sequencing depth across donors was assumed in presence/absence analyses, although this assumption may not hold. In an earlier analysis of more than 450 of the donors, most TCR beta V segments were observed in productive rearrangements about 90% or about 30% of the time, broadly matching IMGT annotations. A group of highly shared sequence variants was considered likely to be a technical artifact of the sequencing pipeline.

V loses 2 bases, J loses 7 bases, and the germline ends lie 9 bases apart. CDR1 MNHNY and CDR2 SVGAGI were looked up in the germline V gene (reference sequence). From cysteine to phenylalanine, the CDR3 is 12 amino acids long. Just the 36-base CDR3 DNA is kept, in frame starting at base 1. The receptor library was made with the immunoSEQ multiplex PCR assay. A mixture of 60 forward primers for TCR Vbeta segments and 13 reverse primers for TCR Jbeta segments was used in the multiplex PCR. Amplification of the CDR3 region of rearranged TCR beta genes was performed with a multiplex PCR assay on genomic DNA. On the Illumina HiSeq System, the amplified TCR beta libraries were sequenced as 87-base-pair reads. The original methods were these. In a later analysis, 70 million to 95 million unique TCR beta chains were counted across the 500 to 850 repertoires, and approximately 9.9 million of these chains were shared by at least two donors. Raw reads were error-corrected and collapsed into unique sequences by a nearest-neighbor algorithm in which closely related sequences were merged to remove PCR and sequencing errors. Alignment of CDR3 sequences to IMGT reference sequences was used to assign V, D and J gene segments. For a sequence to be retained, at least a six-nucleotide match to both a V gene segment and a J gene segment was required. Rearrangements were called productive when the CDR3 lacked stop codons and stayed in frame with V and J; all others were non-productive. Following IMGT convention, CDR3 was defined as the stretch from the second conserved V-encoded cysteine up to the conserved J-encoded phenylalanine. Sequences without an unambiguous match to a single V gene segment were excluded from the earlier analysis of 587 of the donors. An earlier analysis of over 450 of the donors classified V segments as functional when productive rearrangements were above 56.7% and as segregating when the standard deviation between donors was above 5%. To diagnose cytomegalovirus status from the catalog of TCR beta chain sequences, a statistical classification framework was built. V and J gene assignment, in a later analysis, came from comparing TCR nucleotide sequences with IMGT/GENE-DB human TR gene sequences. In a later analysis, CDR3 sequences and most-parsimonious VDJ recombination scenarios were assigned using the TCRdist pipeline. In a later analysis, each TCR beta chain was defined by its CDR3 amino acid sequence together with its V-gene family, and reads lacking a unique V-gene family were excluded. To address suspected cross-contamination and a sequencing artifact, a later analysis removed under 600 highly shared, low-generation-probability nucleotide sequences. For each public chain, a later analysis derived a clonal expansion index from normalized ranks of inferred template counts within each repertoire. Generation probabilities in a later analysis came from a VDJ recombination model fitted to out-of-frame rearrangements, and those results were checked against IGoR. Hypergeometric tests were used in a later analysis to score TCR-TCR, TCR-HLA and TCR-CMV co-occurrence, with a repertoire-size bias correction applied to the TCR pairs. A later analysis estimated false discovery rates by permuting HLA or CMV assignments 20 times. In a later analysis, co-occurring TCRs were grouped using DBSCAN, with TCRdist sequence similarity added in when clustering inside HLA-allele-positive subsets. Repertoires with fewer than 30,000 or more than 120,000 public chains, plus five repertoires with anomalous nucleotide sharing, were excluded from co-occurrence clustering. TCRdb obtained this table from immuneACCESS and retained in-frame rearrangements with V and J assigned. These tables miss some clones; where compared with another copy, unresolved V genes account for less than half of the shortfall, and the remainder is unexplained. V and J calls and clone size follow that table, whereas D and trimming were derived from the DNA. The sample records 100,000 to 150,000 clones, about two thirds of which are singletons. The top ten hold less than 5% of the sample.

Sequencing was done on a sample of PBMCs. The chain employs TRBV6-6 and TRBJ2-7; no D gene can be assigned with confidence. This receptor was identified in a man between 60 and 70 years old in good health and CMV-seropositive. DNA sequence: TGTGCCAGCAGTTACCTAACCGGTGAGCAGTACTTC. Its translation is CASSYLTGEQYF.